The T cell receptor (beta chain) under discussion was sequenced for a study of PD-1 blockade in classical Hodgkin lymphoma. The study, taken as a whole, reports: Significantly greater TCR diversity emerged by C4D1 in CD4+ cells but not CD8+ cells.

Remarks on this clone: Its antigen remains unknown.

The trim removed 0 bases at V and 5 bases at J, leaving 11 bases unmatched. Germline loops: CDR1 MGHRA, CDR2 YSYEKL. This CDR3 has 17 amino acids. Sequencing was performed with immunoSEQ multiplex PCR; in TCRdb, only in-frame clones are kept and a portion is missing. The sample yields about 27,000 clones, over 60% seen once. The sample's time point: cycle 4 day 1 (C4D1), after 6 weeks of nivolumab. After autologous stem cell transplantation all patients relapsed, and prior brentuximab vedotin exposure differed between cohorts. The sequencing here drew on peripheral blood mononuclear cells (PBMCs), taken before the fourth cycle of nivolumab. The chain joins TRBV4-1 to TRBJ1-1; TRBD1 matches 8 bases. The clonotype was recovered from a human donor with classical Hodgkin lymphoma. CDR3 sequence: CASSQEDRGRLGTEAFF. DNA of the CDR3: TGCGCCAGCAGCCAAGAAGACAGGGGCCGCCTGGGGACTGAAGCTTTCTTT.